Shown below are 29 T cell receptor beta chains from a single sample sequenced in a study of blood T cell repertoires in COVID-19. Produced via immunoSEQ multiplex PCR; TCRdb's table is partial and in-frame only. The sample consists of under 300,000 clones, about 91% of them appearing once. The sequenced sample was PBMCs or T cells enriched from blood (not recorded which). These TCRs come from a woman aged 40 to 50 with acute COVID-19.

This chain uses TRBV6-5 with TRBJ1-4; 8 bases align to TRBD1. CDR1 is MNHEY, CDR2 SVGAGI, per germline. Germline trimming cut 6 bases from V and 4 bases from J; bases unmatched to any gene: 7. The CDR3 loop spans 15 amino acids. DNA for the CDR3: TGTGCCAGCAGGCCAGGGGGCGCCGGTAATGAAAAACTGTTTTTT. Protein product: CASRPGGAGNEKLFF.

The chain carries TRBV2 and TRBJ2-3, with TRBD2 matching over 12 bases. V was clipped by 8 bases and J by 5 bases; unmatched bases: 5. This CDR3 comprises 14 residues. Per germline, CDR1 SNHLY and CDR2 FYNNEI. The CDR3 loop reads CASAGLAGLDTQYF. The CDR3 DNA sequence: TGTGCCAGCGCAGGACTAGCGGGATTAGATACGCAGTATTTT.

The rearrangement links TRBV7-2 to TRBJ1-6; TRBD1 aligns across 8 bases. Germline V gene lookup returns CDR1 SGHTA and CDR2 FQGNSA. The CDR3 covers 17 residues. J was trimmed by 7 bases and V by 5 bases; bases with no gene match: 13. The CDR3 here is CASSLDGLSGGNSPLHF. In nucleotides, the CDR3 is TGTGCCAGCAGCCTGGATGGGCTTTCAGGGGGCAATTCACCCCTCCACTTT.

The gene calls are TRBV5-1 and TRBJ2-3; weak D call: TRBD2 (5 bases). CDR1 SGHRS and CDR2 YFSETQ come from the germline V gene. The CDR3 runs to 16 residues. Trimming shortened V by 4 bases and J by 3 bases, and 18 bases separated the two germline ends. The CDR3 reads CASSPGLFISTDTQYF. In nucleotides, the CDR3 is TGCGCCAGCAGCCCCGGACTTTTCATCTCTACAGATACGCAGTATTTT.

The rearrangement links TRBV9 to TRBJ2-7; TRBD1 matches at 7 bases. The J segment lost 3 bases and the V segment lost 1 base, leaving 7 bases of the junction unmatched. CDR3 length equals 15 residues. The germline V gene encodes CDR1 SGDLS and CDR2 YYNGEE. CDR3 sequence (DNA): TGTGCCAGCAGCGTAACAGGGGCGAAGATCTACGAGCAGTACTTC. This encodes CASSVTGAKIYEQYF.

The chain recombines TRBV5-1 with TRBJ1-2, with TRBD1 identical over 9 bases. V shed 1 base, J shed 5 bases, and the junction held 6 bases outside the gene matches. This CDR3 has 15 residues. The germline CDR1 and CDR2 sequences are SGHRS and YFSETQ. The CDR3 is CASSLSGTGKYGYTF. As DNA, the CDR3 is TGCGCCAGCAGCTTGTCGGGGACAGGGAAATATGGCTACACCTTC.

This clone has a single count. The chain joins TRBV2 to TRBJ2-1, with 7 bases identical to TRBD2. The CDR3 runs 14 residues. V lost 6 bases and J lost 0; bases outside the gene matches: 2. The germline CDR1 and CDR2 sequences are SNHLY and FYNNEI. CDR3 coding DNA: TGTGCCAGCAGAGGCGGGAGCTCCTACAATGAGCAGTTCTTC. Its translation is CASRGGSSYNEQFF.

V usage is TRBV2 and J usage is TRBJ1-6; weak D call: TRBD1 (6 bases). Trimming cost V 4 bases and J 5 bases, with 12 bases left between them. Per the germline V gene, CDR1 is SNHLY and CDR2 is FYNNEI. The CDR3 spans 15 residues. The CDR3 nucleotides read TGTGCCAGCAGTGTGTTGGGGGCGGATAATTCACCCCTCCACTTT. Its protein product is CASSVLGADNSPLHF.

J is TRBJ2-3 and V is TRBV3-1 (or the pseudogene TRBV3-2); the match to TRBD2 covers 9 bases. Germline V lookup: CDR1 LGHDT, CDR2 YNNKEL (reference sequence). The CDR3 extends over 15 amino acids. V was clipped by 6 bases and J by 1 base; unmatched bases: 5. In DNA, the CDR3 is TGTGCCAGCAGATTAGCGGGAGTGGGCACAGATACGCAGTATTTT. This encodes CASRLAGVGTDTQYF.

CDR3: CASSPGPSNQPQHF. For the CDR3, the DNA is TGTGCCAGCTCACCAGGGCCAAGCAATCAGCCCCAGCATTTT. The chain links TRBV18 to TRBJ1-5; D remains unclear. The V gene lost 2 bases and the J gene lost 1 base, with 6 bases spanning the gap. The CDR3 consists of 14 residues. Germline V CDR1 and CDR2: KGHSH, LQKENI.

The chain links TRBV6-5 to TRBJ1-1, with D tentatively TRBD1 (6 bases). The CDR3 is made up of 13 amino acids. Deletions cut 7 bases from V and 11 bases from J, with 20 bases between. Germline V CDR1 and CDR2: MNHEY, SVGAGI. The CDR3 DNA sequence: TGTGCCAGCACCCCCGCAGGGGACCTGAGGGCTTTCTTT. Amino acid sequence: CASTPAGDLRAFF.

The V call is TRBV11-3, the J call TRBJ1-1, with 7 bases identical to TRBD1. The CDR3 is 14 residues long. Germline CDR1 SGHNT, CDR2 YENEEA. The V gene end was trimmed by 6 bases and the J gene end by 1 base; junction bases not matched to a gene: 5. This CDR3 is CASRYRGKNTEAFF. The CDR3 nucleotides read TGTGCCAGCAGATACAGGGGAAAGAACACTGAAGCTTTCTTT.

CDR3 sequence: CASTVTGMNTEAFF. The CDR3 nucleotides are TGCGCCAGCACCGTGACAGGAATGAACACTGAAGCTTTCTTT. The chain joins TRBV5-1 to TRBJ1-1, with a weak D call TRBD1 (6 bases). The CDR3 covers 14 residues. V lost 6 bases and J lost 0, with 12 bases in between. The germline V gene encodes CDR1 SGHRS and CDR2 YFSETQ.

The V and J genes are TRBV6-2 or TRBV6-3 and TRBJ2-7; TRBD2 is a possible D gene (6 bases). The CDR3 covers 14 residues. V was pared by 2 bases and J by 3 bases, with 11 bases between. In germline, CDR1 is MNHEY, CDR2 SVGEGT. CDR3 region: CASSYGEAYYEQYV. Written as DNA, the CDR3 is TGTGCCAGCAGTTACGGGGAGGCCTACTACGAGCAGTACGTC.

This chain joins TRBV3-1 (or the pseudogene TRBV3-2) and TRBJ2-2; 12 nucleotides match TRBD2. The CDR3 contains 16 residues. V shed 4 bases, J shed 5 bases, and the junction held 5 bases outside the gene matches. Per the germline V gene, CDR1 is LGHDT and CDR2 is YNNKEL (reference sequence). The DNA for the CDR3 is TGTGCCAGCAGCCGACGGACTAGCGGGACGACCGGGGAGCTGTTTTTT. This encodes CASSRRTSGTTGELFF.

This CDR3 reads CATYIRDRGHNEQFF. The CDR3 DNA sequence: TGTGCCACGTACATCCGGGACAGGGGCCACAATGAGCAGTTCTTC. The chain couples TRBV21-1 to TRBJ2-1; the D segment call TRBD1 is taken from the table without a DNA check. TRBV21-1 is classified as a pseudogene. The CDR3 length is 15 residues.

Notes on this clone: The sample holds other DNA sequences that translate to the same CDR3. This sequence joins TRBV18 and TRBJ1-1; 9 bases agree with TRBD1. With V trimmed by 3 bases and J by 2 bases, 4 bases remained unmatched. The CDR3 is 15 amino acids. Germline V gives CDR1 KGHSH, CDR2 LQKENI. CDR3 bases: TGTGCCAGCTCACCTCGGGACAGGGTAAACACTGAAGCTTTCTTT. It translates to CASSPRDRVNTEAFF.

For this clone: Other DNA sequences from this sample encode an identical CDR3 as well. The V gene is TRBV12-3 or TRBV12-4, the J gene TRBJ1-5, with 7 bases that match TRBD1. The CDR3 consists of 13 residues. Trimming took 8 bases from V and 2 from J; bases not matched to a gene: 3. CDR3: CASSTGRNQPQHF. CDR3 sequence (DNA): TGTGCCAGCTCGACAGGGCGCAATCAGCCCCAGCATTTT.

This chain joins TRBV29-1 and TRBJ2-1, with 7 bases matching TRBD2. This CDR3 spans 18 amino acids. Looked up from germline, CDR1 is SQVTM and CDR2 is ANQGSEA. The trim removed 7 bases at V and 2 bases at J, leaving 20 bases unmatched. For the CDR3, the DNA is TGCAGCGCCGCCGGGCTAGCGGCAGGGCCTTCTACCTACAATGAGCAGTTCTTC. Translated: CSAAGLAAGPSTYNEQFF.

A single count supports this clone. This chain links TRBV3-1 (or the pseudogene TRBV3-2) with TRBJ1-5, with D unclear. Germline CDR1 LGHDT, CDR2 YNNKEL (reference sequence). With 1 base removed from V and 4 bases from J, the gap between germline ends came to 11 bases. The CDR3 has 15 amino acids. The CDR3 region is CASSQGAGGNQPQHF. DNA for the CDR3: TGTGCCAGCAGCCAAGGGGCTGGTGGGAATCAGCCCCAGCATTTT.

This rearrangement joins TRBV3-1 (or the pseudogene TRBV3-2) to TRBJ2-7; 7 positions match TRBD1. Germline V gene data show CDR1 as LGHDT and CDR2 as YNNKEL (reference sequence). The V segment lost 7 bases and the J segment 0 bases; nucleotides outside the gene matches: 6. The CDR3 covers 14 residues. CDR3 residues: CASISGTVSYEQYF. CDR3 DNA: TGTGCCAGCATATCCGGGACAGTCTCCTACGAGCAGTACTTC.

This sequence joins TRBV23-1 and TRBJ2-7; TRBD1 matches at 12 bases. TRBV23-1 is reported as an ORF; its role is uncertain. CDR3 length: 14 amino acids. Trimming removed 2 bases from V and 5 bases from J; junction bases left unmatched: 1. The CDR3 sequence is CASSQGTGGHEQYV. As DNA, the CDR3 is TGCGCCAGCAGTCAAGGGACAGGGGGCCACGAGCAGTACGTC.

The rearrangement links TRBV7-6 to TRBJ2-2; 7 nucleotides agree with TRBD2. This CDR3 is 16 amino acids long. Germline V gene lookup returns CDR1 SGHVS and CDR2 FNYEAQ. The J segment lost 4 bases and the V segment lost 2 bases, leaving 7 bases of the junction unmatched. This chain's CDR3 is CASSLPTGGSTGELFF. For the CDR3, the DNA is TGTGCCAGCAGCTTACCGACGGGGGGTAGCACCGGGGAGCTGTTTTTT. The full variable domain, completed using reference TRBV7-6 and TRBJ2-2, is GAGVSQSPRYKVTKRGQDVALRCDPISGHVSLYWYRQALGQGPEFLTYFNYEAQQDKSGLPNDRFSAERPEGSISTLTIQRTEQRDSAMYRCASSLPTGGSTGELFFGEGSRLTVL.

CDR3: CATKGQGNNQETQYF. DNA for the CDR3: TGTGCCACCAAGGGACAGGGAAATAACCAAGAGACCCAGTACTTC. The rearrangement links TRBV24-1 to TRBJ2-5; 9 nucleotides align to TRBD1. The germline CDR1 and CDR2 sequences are KGHDR and SFDVKD. V shed 8 bases, J shed 0 bases, and the junction held 6 bases outside the gene matches. The CDR3 covers 15 residues.

The chain couples TRBV6-2 or TRBV6-3 to TRBJ2-4; a weak D match, TRBD1 (5 bases). Germline CDR1 and CDR2: MNHEY and SVGEGT. The CDR3 spans 18 residues. Trimming cost V 5 bases and J 0 bases, with 20 bases left between them. Written as DNA, the CDR3 is TGTGCCAGCAGTCGCACATTTGGACACAATATAGCCAAAAACATTCAGTACTTC. Translation: CASSRTFGHNIAKNIQYF.

The chain links TRBV6-5 to TRBJ2-7, with TRBD1 matching over 11 bases. Germline V gene sequence: CDR1 MNHEY, CDR2 SVGAGI. This CDR3 is 14 amino acids long. With 6 bases clipped from V and 5 bases from J, the junction kept 6 bases outside the gene matches. CDR3 in DNA: TGTGCCAGCAGAGGGGGACAGGGGGGCCACGAGCAGTACTTC. Its protein is CASRGGQGGHEQYF.

This clone was counted once. The J gene is TRBJ2-3, the V gene TRBV30, with 9 bases fitting TRBD2. Germline trimming cut 0 bases from V and 4 bases from J; bases unmatched to any gene: 5. In germline, CDR1 is GTSNPN, CDR2 SVGIG (reference sequence). The CDR3 length is 15 residues. The CDR3 reads CAWSVSGGYADTQYF. Here the CDR3 DNA reads TGTGCCTGGAGTGTGAGCGGGGGGTACGCAGATACGCAGTATTTT.

This rearrangement joins TRBV9 to TRBJ1-4; D not certain. CDR3 length: 15 amino acids. Trimming took 0 bases from V and 10 from J, leaving 16 bases between them. Germline loops: CDR1 SGDLS, CDR2 YYNGEE. CDR3 region: CASSVAPDGEGKLFF. CDR3 in DNA: TGTGCCAGCAGCGTAGCTCCCGACGGAGAAGGAAAACTGTTTTTT.

This clone showed up just a few times. V usage is TRBV5-1 and J usage is TRBJ1-5; 8 bases line up with TRBD1. The CDR3 spans 14 residues. V lost 4 bases to trimming and J lost 10 bases; unmatched junction nucleotides: 10. Germline lookup yields CDR1 SGHRS and CDR2 YFSETQ. CDR3 region: CASSPGQARDPQHF. Written as DNA, the CDR3 is TGCGCCAGCAGCCCGGGACAGGCAAGGGACCCCCAGCATTTT.